This T cell receptor beta chain was recorded in a study of beta chain features in type 1 diabetes. Study outcomes and limitations: For patients, the naive, central memory and Treg TCRB repertoires appeared more alike than for healthy donors.

This clone was found once. Antigen: not known. Losses at the gene ends were 4 bases for V and 3 bases for J; bases not matched to a gene: 12. The CDR3 loop spans 16 amino acids. CDR1 MDHEN and CDR2 SYDVKM come from the germline V gene. Expressed TCRB transcripts were sequenced because the entire RNA isolate underwent reverse transcription. Profiling relied on immunoSEQ multiplex PCR, and the TCRdb table lists in-frame clones only, not all of them. Counted here are about 930,000 clones, roughly a sixth occurring once; the ten biggest clones make up 0.02% to 0.025%. Sequenced sample: naive CD4+ T cells from blood. The chain is built from TRBV28 and TRBJ2-7; 7 positions match TRBD2. This receptor was obtained from a woman between 18 and 29 years old in good health. CDR3 region: CASSSTSSGSNYEQYF. In DNA, the CDR3 is TGTGCCAGCAGTTCAACCTCTAGCGGATCAAACTACGAGCAGTACTTC.